The clone carrying this TCR beta chain was counted many times. The germline V gene has CDR1 SGHTA and CDR2 FQGNSA. CDR3 length: 17 residues. V was pared by 5 bases and J by 5 bases, with 9 bases of the junction left unmatched. Template material for amplifying TCR beta CDR3 regions consisted of RNA transcripts. HTBI primers drove first-round RT-PCR of the TCR CDR3. TCRdb used MiXCR to reprocess the multiplex PCR reads, holding one entry per CDR3 protein. Among around 600,000 distinct CDR3 sequences listed, more than 14% were seen once. The sample is drawn from a study of T cells in Graves' hyperthyroidism and ophthalmopathy.

The sample consisted of blood. This TCR was recovered from a woman in her 50s with Graves' ophthalmopathy. This rearrangement joins TRBV7-2 to TRBJ2-1; 13 nucleotides match TRBD2. The CDR3 DNA reads TGTGCCAGCAGCCTTACCGCCGGGACTAGCGGGGACAATGAGCAGTTCTTC. As protein: CASSLTAGTSGDNEQFF. Complete variable domain (other parts from reference TRBV7-2 and TRBJ2-1): GAGVSQSPSNKVTEKGKDVELRCDPISGHTALYWYRQSLGQGLEFLIYFQGNSAPDKSGLPSDRFSAERTGGSVSTLTIQRTQQEDSAVYLCASSLTAGTSGDNEQFFGPGTRLTVL.